This TCR beta chain was sequenced during a study of shared clonotypes between healthy human individuals. Overall study context: CD4 naive and CD4 memory each took three plates per donor, while CD8 naive took two and CD8 memory one. Findings of the study overall: The four-donor shared clonotypes exceeded non-shared clonotypes in generation probability, with non-shared ones scoring lower. Sampling used blood alone; tissue repertoires probably differ.

Remarks on this clone: Its antigen is not identified.

Once extracted for a subset, genomic DNA was divided evenly among several immunoSEQ plates. Data came from immunoSEQ multiplex PCR; TCRdb stores just in-frame clones and leaves some out. The sample has hundreds of thousands of clones, 90% to 95% seen once. Naive CD8 cells lacked CD45RO, underwent positive selection for CCR7 and left out terminally differentiated effector memory CD45RA+ cells. The CDR3 runs to 16 residues. The ends were cut back, 0 bases at V and 3 bases at J, with 15 bases in the middle. Germline lookup yields CDR1 MNHEY and CDR2 SMNVEV (reference sequence). The J gene is TRBJ2-7, the V gene TRBV27; D ambiguous. Material: naive CD8+ T cells sorted from blood. The source is a young woman in good health. The chain's CDR3 is CASSLSSSRWGYEQYF. Here the CDR3 DNA reads TGTGCCAGCAGTTTATCGTCCTCGCGGTGGGGCTACGAGCAGTACTTC.